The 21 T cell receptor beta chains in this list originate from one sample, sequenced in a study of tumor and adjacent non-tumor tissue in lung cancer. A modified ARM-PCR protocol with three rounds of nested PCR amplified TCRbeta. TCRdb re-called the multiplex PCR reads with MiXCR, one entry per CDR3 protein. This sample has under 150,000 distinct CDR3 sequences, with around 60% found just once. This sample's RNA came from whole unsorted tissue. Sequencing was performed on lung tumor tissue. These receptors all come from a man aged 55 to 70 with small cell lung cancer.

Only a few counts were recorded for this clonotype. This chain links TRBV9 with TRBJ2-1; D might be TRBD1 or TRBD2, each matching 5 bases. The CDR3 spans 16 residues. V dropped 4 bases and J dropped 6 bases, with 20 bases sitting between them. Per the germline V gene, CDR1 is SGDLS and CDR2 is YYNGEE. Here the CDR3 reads CASSSYGAGASNEQFF. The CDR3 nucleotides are TGTGCCAGCAGCTCGTACGGGGCTGGGGCATCCAATGAGCAGTTCTTC.

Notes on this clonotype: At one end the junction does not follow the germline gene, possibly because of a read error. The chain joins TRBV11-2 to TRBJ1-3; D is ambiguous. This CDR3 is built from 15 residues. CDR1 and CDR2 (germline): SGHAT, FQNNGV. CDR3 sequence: CASSSRAQPGNTVYF. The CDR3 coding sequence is TGTGCCAGCAGCTCCCGGGCCCAGCCGGGAAACACCGTATATTTT.

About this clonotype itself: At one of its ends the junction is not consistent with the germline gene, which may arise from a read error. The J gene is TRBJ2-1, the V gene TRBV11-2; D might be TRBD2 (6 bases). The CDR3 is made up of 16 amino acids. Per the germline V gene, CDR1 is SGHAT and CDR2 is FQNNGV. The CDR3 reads CASSLAAGTPYNERFF. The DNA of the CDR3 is TGTGCCAGCAGTTTAGCGGCGGGGACCCCCTACAATGAGCGGTTCTTC.

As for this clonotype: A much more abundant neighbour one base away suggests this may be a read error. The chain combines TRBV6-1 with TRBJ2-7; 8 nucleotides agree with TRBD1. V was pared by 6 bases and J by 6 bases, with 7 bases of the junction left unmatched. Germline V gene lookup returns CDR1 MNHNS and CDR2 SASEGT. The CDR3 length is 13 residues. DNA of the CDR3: TGTGCCAGCAGCCCGGACAGGGCCACCGAGCAGTACTTC. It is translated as CASSPDRATEQYF.

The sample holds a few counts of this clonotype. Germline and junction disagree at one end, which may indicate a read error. The chain's CDR3 is CASSFDRGQRLEQLF. The CDR3 DNA is TGTGCCAGCAGTTTCGACAGGGGGCAGAGATTAGAGCAGTTATTC. The chain joins TRBV11-2 to TRBJ2-1; 10 nucleotides agree with TRBD1. The CDR3 is 15 residues long. Germline assignment: CDR1 SGHAT and CDR2 FQNNGV.

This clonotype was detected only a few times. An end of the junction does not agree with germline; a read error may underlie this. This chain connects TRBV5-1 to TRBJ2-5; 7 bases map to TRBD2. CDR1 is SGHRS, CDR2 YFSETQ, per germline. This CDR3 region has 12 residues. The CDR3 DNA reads TGCGCCAGCAGCAGCGGGGAAGAGACACAGTACTTC. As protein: CASSSGEETQYF.

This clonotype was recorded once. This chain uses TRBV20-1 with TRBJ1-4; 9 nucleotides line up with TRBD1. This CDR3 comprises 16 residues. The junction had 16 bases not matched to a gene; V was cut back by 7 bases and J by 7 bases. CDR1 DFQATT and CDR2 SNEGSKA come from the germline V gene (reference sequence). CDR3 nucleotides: TGCAGTGTCTCGACCCCGTGGACAGGGGAGGGTGAAAAACTGTTTTTT. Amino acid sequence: CSVSTPWTGEGEKLFF.

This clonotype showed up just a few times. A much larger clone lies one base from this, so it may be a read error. The CDR3 is CSAREIGGIVGVQFF. The CDR3 nucleotides read TGCAGTGCTAGAGAGATAGGGGGCATTGTCGGTGTGCAGTTCTTC. The chain couples TRBV20-1 to TRBJ2-1, with TRBD1 matching over 7 bases. This CDR3 has 15 residues. From germline, CDR1 is DFQATT and CDR2 SNEGSKA (reference sequence). Trimming at V came to 0 bases and at J to 12 bases, leaving 14 bases not matched to a gene.

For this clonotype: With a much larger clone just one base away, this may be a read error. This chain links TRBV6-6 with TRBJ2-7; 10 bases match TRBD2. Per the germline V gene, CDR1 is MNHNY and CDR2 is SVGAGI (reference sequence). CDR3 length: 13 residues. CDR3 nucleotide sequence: TGTGTCTGCGCTAGCGGGAGTTTCTACGAGCAGTACTTC. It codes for CVCASGSFYEQYF.

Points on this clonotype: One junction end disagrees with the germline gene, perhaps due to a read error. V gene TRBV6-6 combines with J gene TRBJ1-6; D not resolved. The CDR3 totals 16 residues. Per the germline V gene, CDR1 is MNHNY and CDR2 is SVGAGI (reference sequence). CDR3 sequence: CVSSHTQSSYNSPLHF. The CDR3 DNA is TGTGTCAGCAGTCACACGCAGAGCTCCTATAATTCACCTCTCCACTTT.

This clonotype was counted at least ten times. The CDR3 reads CASSLSPDTDTQYF. In DNA form, the CDR3 reads TGTGCCAGCAGCTTAAGTCCGGACACAGATACGCAGTATTTT. This chain connects TRBV11-2 to TRBJ2-3; no clear D. CDR3 size: 14 residues. CDR1 and CDR2 from the germline V gene are SGHAT and FQNNGV. V was cut by 2 bases and J by 2 bases, with 8 bases left in between.

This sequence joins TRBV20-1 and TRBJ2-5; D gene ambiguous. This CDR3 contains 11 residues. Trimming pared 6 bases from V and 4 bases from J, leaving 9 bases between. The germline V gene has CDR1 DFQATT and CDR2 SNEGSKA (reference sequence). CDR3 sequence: CSAWSVETQYF. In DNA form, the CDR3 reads TGCAGTGCGTGGAGTGTAGAGACCCAGTACTTC.

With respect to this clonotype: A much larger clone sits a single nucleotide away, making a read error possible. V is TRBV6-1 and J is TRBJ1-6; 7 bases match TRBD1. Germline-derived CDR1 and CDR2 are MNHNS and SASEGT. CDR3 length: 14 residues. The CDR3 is CTSRPGQTDSPLHF. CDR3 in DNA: TGTACCAGCAGGCCGGGACAGACGGATTCACCCCTCCACTTT.

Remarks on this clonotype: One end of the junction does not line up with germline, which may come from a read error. The CDR3 DNA reads TGTGCCAGCAGTTCCCCCCATAGCGGGAGCTCCTGCAATGAGCAGTTCTTC. It specifies CASSSPHSGSSCNEQFF. This chain joins TRBV12-3 or TRBV12-4 and TRBJ2-1; 9 positions agree with TRBD2. The CDR3 is 17 amino acids.

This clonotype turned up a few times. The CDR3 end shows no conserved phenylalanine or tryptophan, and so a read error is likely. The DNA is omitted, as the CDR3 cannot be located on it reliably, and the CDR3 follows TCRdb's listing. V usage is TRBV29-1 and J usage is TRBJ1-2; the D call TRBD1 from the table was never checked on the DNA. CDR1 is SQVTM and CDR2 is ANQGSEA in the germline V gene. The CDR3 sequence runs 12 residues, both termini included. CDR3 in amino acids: CSVAQGDYGYTS.

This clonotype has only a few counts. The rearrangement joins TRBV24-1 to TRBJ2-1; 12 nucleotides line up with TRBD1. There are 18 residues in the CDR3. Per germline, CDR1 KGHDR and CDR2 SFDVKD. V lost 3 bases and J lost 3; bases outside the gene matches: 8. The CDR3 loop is CATSDPTGTGGFYNEQFF. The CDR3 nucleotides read TGTGCCACCAGTGATCCCACCGGGACAGGGGGCTTCTACAATGAGCAGTTCTTC.

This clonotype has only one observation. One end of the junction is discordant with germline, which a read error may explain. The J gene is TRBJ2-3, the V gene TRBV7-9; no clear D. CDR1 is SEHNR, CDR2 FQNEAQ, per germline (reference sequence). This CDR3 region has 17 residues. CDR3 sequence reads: CTSSPTGVYEARDTQYF. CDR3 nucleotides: TGTACCAGCAGCCCAACTGGTGTTTATGAGGCAAGGGATACGCAGTATTTT.

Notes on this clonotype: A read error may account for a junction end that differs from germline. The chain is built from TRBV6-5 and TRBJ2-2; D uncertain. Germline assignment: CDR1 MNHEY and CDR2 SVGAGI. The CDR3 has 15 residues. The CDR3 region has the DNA TGTGCCGGCCGCGGCGTGTGTCCGAACACCTGGGAGCTGTTTTTT. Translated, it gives CAGRGVCPNTWELFF.

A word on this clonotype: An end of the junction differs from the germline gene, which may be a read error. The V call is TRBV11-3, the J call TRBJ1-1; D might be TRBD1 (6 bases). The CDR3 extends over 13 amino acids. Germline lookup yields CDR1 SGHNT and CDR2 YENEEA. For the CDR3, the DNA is TGTGCCAGTAGCTTAGAGGGGGGGGTCGAAGCTCTCTTT. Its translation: CASSLEGGVEALF.

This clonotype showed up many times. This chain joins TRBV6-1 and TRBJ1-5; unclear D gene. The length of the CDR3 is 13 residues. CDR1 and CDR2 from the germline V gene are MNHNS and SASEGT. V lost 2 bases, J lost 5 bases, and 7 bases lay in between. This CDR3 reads CASSEIIYQPQHF. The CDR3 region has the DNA TGTGCCAGCAGTGAAATTATTTATCAGCCCCAGCATTTT.

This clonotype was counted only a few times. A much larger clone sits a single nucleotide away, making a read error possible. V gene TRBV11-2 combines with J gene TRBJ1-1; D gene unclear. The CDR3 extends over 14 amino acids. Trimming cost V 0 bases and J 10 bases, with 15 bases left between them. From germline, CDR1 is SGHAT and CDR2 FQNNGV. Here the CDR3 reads CASSLDLGPGGAFF. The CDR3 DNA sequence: TGTGCCAGCAGCTTAGATTTAGGCCCAGGCGGAGCTTTCTTT.